The rows below give T cell receptor beta chains drawn from one sample of a study of blood T cell repertoires in COVID-19. The protocol was immunoSEQ multiplex PCR, while the TCRdb copy is restricted to in-frame clones and leaves out a portion. The sample lists more than 100,000 clones, 79% occurring once. The sample comprised peripheral blood. These receptors were obtained from a woman of 80 years or more with acute or convalescent COVID-19. Both conserved end residues are part of each CDR3. D genes are given only for firm matches. Size is stated for part of the rows, as once, few or many counts, or as a class when the clone is expanded.

J gene | CDR3 length | V gene | D gene | clone size | CDR3 protein | CDR3 DNA
TRBJ2-3 | 13 | TRBV24-1 | NA | NA | CATSDPPTDTQYF | TGTGCCACCAGTGACCCCCCGACAGATACGCAGTATTTT
TRBJ2-5 | 18 | TRBV4-2 | TRBD2 | NA | CASSLRSVSGGVQETQYF | TGTGCCAGCAGCCTAAGATCCGTAAGCGGGGGGGTCCAAGAGACCCAGTACTTC
TRBJ2-1 | 17 | TRBV4-2 | NA | NA | CASSQANTGPPYNEQFF | TGTGCCAGCAGCCAGGCTAATACAGGGCCGCCCTACAATGAGCAGTTCTTC
TRBJ1-5 | 14 | TRBV28 | NA | NA | CASSAVRVGQPQHF | TGTGCCAGCAGTGCGGTCCGGGTTGGTCAGCCCCAGCATTTT
TRBJ2-7 | 15 | TRBV19 | TRBD2 | few | CASSITASGSYEQYF | TGTGCCAGTAGTATAACGGCTAGCGGGAGTTACGAGCAGTACTTC
TRBJ1-2 | 15 | TRBV29-1 | TRBD1 | NA | CSVENPGGILYGYTF | TGCAGCGTTGAGAACCCAGGGGGCATATTATATGGCTACACCTTC
TRBJ1-1 | 14 | TRBV6-5 | NA | NA | CASRQGLRNTEAFF | TGTGCCAGCAGGCAGGGGCTTAGGAACACTGAAGCTTTCTTT
TRBJ1-2 | 15 | TRBV6-2/TRBV6-3 | NA | many | CASSYIPQGRNGYTF | TGTGCCAGCAGTTATATCCCGCAGGGAAGGAATGGCTACACCTTC
TRBJ1-6 | 16 | TRBV27 | TRBD1 | NA | CASSNNRGSYNSPLHF | TGTGCCAGCAGCAACAACAGGGGTTCCTATAATTCACCCCTCCACTTT
TRBJ1-5 | 12 | TRBV6-5 | TRBD1 | NA | CASGTANQPQHF | TGTGCCAGTGGGACAGCAAATCAGCCCCAGCATTTT
TRBJ1-1 | 14 | TRBV7-3 | TRBD1 | NA | CASSPTGRNTEAFF | TGTGCCAGCAGCCCGACAGGGAGGAACACTGAAGCTTTCTTT
TRBJ2-7 | 14 | TRBV6-5 | TRBD1 | NA | CASSRRDSSYEQYF | TGTGCCAGCAGCCGTAGGGACAGTTCCTACGAGCAGTACTTC
TRBJ1-2 | 13 | TRBV25-1 | TRBD1 | once | CASSEDRDYGYTF | TGTGCCAGCAGTGAGGACAGGGACTATGGCTACACCTTC
TRBJ1-1 | 13 | TRBV7-2 | NA | NA | CASQLGGNTEAFF | TGTGCCAGCCAGCTGGGGGGGAACACTGAAGCTTTCTTT
TRBJ1-3 | 16 | TRBV6-6 | TRBD1 | NA | CASSSTGTGGGNTIYF | TGTGCCAGCAGCTCCACCGGGACAGGGGGAGGAAACACCATATATTTT
TRBJ1-2 | 12 | TRBV29-1 | TRBD1 | NA | CSVPTGGYGYTF | TGCAGCGTCCCAACAGGGGGCTATGGCTACACCTTC
TRBJ1-2 | 13 | TRBV5-1 | NA | NA | CASSFEGDYGYTF | TGCGCCAGCAGCTTCGAAGGGGACTATGGCTACACCTTC
TRBJ2-1 | 14 | TRBV7-9 | TRBD2 | NA | CASSRGGLYNEQFF | TGTGCCAGCAGCCGCGGGGGGTTATACAATGAGCAGTTCTTC
TRBJ2-1 | 16 | TRBV5-1 | TRBD2 | NA | CASSLGGTSGYNEQFF | TGCGCCAGCAGCTTGGGGGGGACTAGCGGTTACAATGAGCAGTTCTTC
TRBJ1-2 | 13 | TRBV18 | NA | NA | CASSQETGDGYTF | TGTGCCAGCTCACAGGAAACCGGGGATGGCTACACCTTC
TRBJ1-1 | 12 | TRBV29-1 | NA | few | CSVYTGNTEAFF | TGCAGCGTTTACACAGGGAACACTGAAGCTTTCTTT
TRBJ2-3 | 15 | TRBV11-2 | NA | NA | CASSLGGGATDTQYF | TGTGCCAGCAGCTTAGGAGGGGGGGCCACAGATACGCAGTATTTT
TRBJ2-1 | 14 | TRBV7-2 | NA | NA | CASSLTGPYNEQFF | TGTGCCAGCAGCTTAACAGGGCCTTACAATGAGCAGTTCTTC
TRBJ2-3 | 16 | TRBV5-6 | NA | NA | CASSLQLQGSTDTQYF | TGTGCCAGCAGCTTACAGTTGCAGGGTAGCACAGATACGCAGTATTTT
TRBJ2-1 | 13 | TRBV30 | NA | NA | CAWSGGAYNEQFF | TGTGCCTGGAGTGGAGGAGCCTACAATGAGCAGTTCTTC
TRBJ2-2 | 14 | TRBV9 | NA | NA | CASSLRAETGELFF | TGTGCCAGCAGCCTCAGGGCTGAAACCGGGGAGCTGTTTTTT
TRBJ2-5 | 16 | TRBV5-1 | TRBD2 | NA | CASSLSVAGGSETQYF | TGCGCCAGCAGCTTATCGGTAGCGGGAGGTTCGGAGACCCAGTACTTC
TRBJ2-3 | 15 | TRBV6-2/TRBV6-3 | NA | few | CASSYMARGADTQYF | TGTGCCAGCAGTTATATGGCCCGGGGTGCAGATACGCAGTATTTT
TRBJ1-1 | 15 | TRBV5-4 | NA | NA | CASSLAQGMNTEAFF | TGTGCCAGCAGCTTGGCACAGGGCATGAACACTGAAGCTTTCTTT
TRBJ2-7 | 14 | TRBV30 | NA | NA | CAWSEGVYPYEQYF | TGTGCCTGGAGCGAGGGGGTTTACCCCTACGAGCAGTACTTC
TRBJ2-7 | 15 | TRBV11-2 | TRBD2 | NA | CASSLELAGAYEQYF | TGTGCCAGCAGCTTAGAGCTGGCGGGGGCCTACGAGCAGTACTTC
TRBJ1-2 | 15 | TRBV7-9 | NA | NA | CASSLGDTTNYGYTF | TGTGCCAGCAGCTTAGGGGACACAACTAACTATGGCTACACCTTC
TRBJ2-7 | 17 | TRBV6-2/TRBV6-3 | NA | few | CASSHISSGASTYEQYF | TGTGCCAGCAGCCATATATCGTCGGGAGCATCGACCTACGAGCAGTACTTC
TRBJ1-2 | 14 | TRBV21-1 | NA | NA | CASSTRGRKYGYTF | TGTGCCAGCAGCACCAGGGGGCGCAAATACGGCTACACCTTC
TRBJ1-5 | 15 | TRBV5-1 | TRBD1 | few | CATGPETGDNQPQHF | TGCGCCACCGGTCCGGAGACAGGGGACAATCAGCCCCAGCATTTT
TRBJ1-6 | 15 | TRBV7-3 | TRBD1 | once | CASSLNRGGDSPLHF | TGTGCCAGCAGCTTAAACAGGGGCGGGGATTCACCCCTCCACTTT
TRBJ1-1 | 16 | TRBV19 | TRBD1 | few | CASSIPSTGGSAEAFF | TGTGCCAGTAGTATCCCCTCGACAGGGGGCTCCGCTGAAGCTTTCTTT
TRBJ2-1 | 13 | TRBV19 | NA | NA | CASSKGQYNEQFF | TGTGCCAGTAGTAAAGGACAGTACAATGAGCAGTTCTTC
TRBJ1-2 | 13 | TRBV21-1 | NA | many | CATQVEPNYGYTF | TGTGCCACCCAGGTAGAGCCAAACTATGGCTACACCTTC
TRBJ1-5 | 14 | TRBV28 | TRBD1 | NA | CASSLGGGYQPQHF | TGTGCCAGCAGTTTAGGAGGGGGCTATCAGCCCCAGCATTTT
TRBJ2-5 | 16 | TRBV5-1 | TRBD2 | few | CASSSTPGGLQETQYF | TGCGCCAGCAGCTCCACCCCGGGGGGTCTCCAAGAGACCCAGTACTTC
TRBJ2-7 | 18 | TRBV18 | TRBD1 | NA | CASSWTGGYTGSSYEQYF | TGTGCCAGCTCCTGGACAGGGGGCTATACTGGAAGCTCCTACGAGCAGTACTTC
TRBJ2-7 | 14 | TRBV6-2/TRBV6-3 | NA | NA | CASSTGLLVYEQYF | TGTGCCAGCAGTACCGGGTTACTGGTATACGAGCAGTACTTC
TRBJ1-2 | 14 | TRBV7-3 | TRBD1 | NA | CASSPTGAYYGYTF | TGTGCCAGCAGCCCCACAGGGGCCTACTATGGCTACACCTTC
TRBJ2-5 | 16 | TRBV11-2 | TRBD2 | NA | CASSPGGLAGLETQYF | TGTGCCAGCAGCCCCGGGGGACTAGCGGGGTTGGAGACCCAGTACTTC
TRBJ1-1 | 14 | TRBV7-9 | NA | NA | CASSAGVLGTEAFF | TGTGCCAGCAGCGCAGGGGTTTTGGGTACTGAAGCTTTCTTT
TRBJ1-2 | 13 | TRBV2 | TRBD1 | NA | CASSDTGEYGYTF | TGTGCCAGCAGTGACACAGGGGAGTATGGCTACACCTTC
TRBJ1-4 | 16 | TRBV15 | TRBD1 | NA | CATSRDQGGLNEKLFF | TGTGCCACCAGCAGAGATCAGGGGGGCCTTAATGAAAAACTGTTTTTT
TRBJ2-1 | 14 | TRBV20-1 | TRBD2 | NA | CSASVGRVYNEQFF | TGCAGTGCTAGTGTCGGGAGGGTTTACAATGAGCAGTTCTTC
TRBJ2-3 | 12 | TRBV12-3/TRBV12-4 | NA | NA | CASRSSTDTQYF | TGTGCCAGCAGGTCGAGCACAGATACGCAGTATTTT
TRBJ1-5 | 12 | TRBV12-3/TRBV12-4 | NA | NA | CASNYGNQPQHF | TGTGCCAGCAACTACGGCAATCAGCCCCAGCATTTT
TRBJ2-1 | 15 | TRBV7-8 | NA | NA | CASSLQPGEYNEQFF | TGTGCCAGCAGCCTACAGCCAGGGGAATACAATGAGCAGTTCTTC
TRBJ2-7 | 11 | TRBV29-1 | NA | NA | CSGSTAYEQYF | TGCAGCGGATCTACCGCCTACGAGCAGTACTTC
TRBJ2-2 | 15 | TRBV29-1 | NA | NA | CSVWSAPANTGELFF | TGCAGCGTTTGGAGCGCACCCGCGAACACCGGGGAGCTGTTTTTT
TRBJ2-1 | 14 | TRBV15 | NA | NA | CATSRRGSYNEQFF | TGTGCCACCAGCAGACGGGGCTCCTACAATGAGCAGTTCTTC